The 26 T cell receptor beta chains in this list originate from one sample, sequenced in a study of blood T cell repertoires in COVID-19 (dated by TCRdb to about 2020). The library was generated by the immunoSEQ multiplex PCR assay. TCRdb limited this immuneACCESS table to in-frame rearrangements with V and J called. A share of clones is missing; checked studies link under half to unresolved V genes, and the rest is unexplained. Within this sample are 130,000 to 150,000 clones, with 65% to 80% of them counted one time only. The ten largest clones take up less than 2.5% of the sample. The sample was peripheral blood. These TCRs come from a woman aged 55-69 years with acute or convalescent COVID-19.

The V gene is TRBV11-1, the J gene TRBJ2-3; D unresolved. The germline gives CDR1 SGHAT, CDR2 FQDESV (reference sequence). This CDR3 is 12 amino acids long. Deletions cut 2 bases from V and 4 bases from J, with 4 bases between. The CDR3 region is CASSLFSDTQYF. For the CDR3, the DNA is TGTGCCAGCAGCTTATTCTCAGATACGCAGTATTTT.

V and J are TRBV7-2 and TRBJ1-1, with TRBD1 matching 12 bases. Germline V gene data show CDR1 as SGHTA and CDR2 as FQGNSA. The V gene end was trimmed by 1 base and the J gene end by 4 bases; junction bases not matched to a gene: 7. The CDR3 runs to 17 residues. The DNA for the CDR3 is TGTGCCAGCAGCTTAGAAGGGACAGGGGGCTTTAGCACTGAAGCTTTCTTT. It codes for CASSLEGTGGFSTEAFF. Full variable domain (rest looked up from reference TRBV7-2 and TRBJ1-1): GAGVSQSPSNKVTEKGKDVELRCDPISGHTALYWYRQSLGQGLEFLIYFQGNSAPDKSGLPSDRFSAERTGGSVSTLTIQRTQQEDSAVYLCASSLEGTGGFSTEAFFGQGTRLTVV.

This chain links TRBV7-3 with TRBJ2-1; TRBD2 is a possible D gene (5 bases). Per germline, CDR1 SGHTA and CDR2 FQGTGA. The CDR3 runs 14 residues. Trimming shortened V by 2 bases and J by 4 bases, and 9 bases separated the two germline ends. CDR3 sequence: CASSLGGLYNEQFF. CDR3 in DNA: TGTGCCAGCAGCTTAGGAGGACTTTACAATGAGCAGTTCTTC.

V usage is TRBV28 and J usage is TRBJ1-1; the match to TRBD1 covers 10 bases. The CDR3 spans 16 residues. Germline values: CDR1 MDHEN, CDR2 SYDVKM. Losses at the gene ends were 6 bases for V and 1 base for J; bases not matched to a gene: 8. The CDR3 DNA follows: TGTGCCAGCAGCTCTACGGGACAGGGGCGGAACACTGAAGCTTTCTTT. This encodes CASSSTGQGRNTEAFF.

The CDR3 DNA is TGTGCCAGCTCACCCCGGGACAGAACCTACAATGAGCAGTTCTTC. Residues: CASSPRDRTYNEQFF. The J gene is TRBJ2-1, the V gene TRBV18; TRBD1 matches 7 bases. V lost 3 bases and J lost 2; bases outside the gene matches: 4. The CDR3 runs 15 residues. Germline V lookup: CDR1 KGHSH, CDR2 LQKENI.

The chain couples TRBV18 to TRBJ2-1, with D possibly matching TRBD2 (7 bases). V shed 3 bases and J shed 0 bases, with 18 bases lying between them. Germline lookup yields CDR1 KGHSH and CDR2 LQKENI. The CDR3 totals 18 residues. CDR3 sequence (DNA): TGTGCCAGCTCACCGTTACCGGGCGGGGGCGTCTCCTACAATGAGCAGTTCTTC. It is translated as CASSPLPGGGVSYNEQFF.

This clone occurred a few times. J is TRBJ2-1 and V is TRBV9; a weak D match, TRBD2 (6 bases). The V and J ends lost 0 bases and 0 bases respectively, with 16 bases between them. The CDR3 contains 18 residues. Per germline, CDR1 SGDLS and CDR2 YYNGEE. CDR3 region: CASSVGRLAHTSYNEQFF. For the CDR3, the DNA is TGTGCCAGCAGCGTAGGTCGGCTAGCGCATACCTCCTACAATGAGCAGTTCTTC.

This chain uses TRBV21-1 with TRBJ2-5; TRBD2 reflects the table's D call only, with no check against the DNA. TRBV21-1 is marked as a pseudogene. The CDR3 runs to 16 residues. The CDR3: CASSTGTSGRQETQYF. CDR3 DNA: TGTGCCAGCAGCACCGGGACTAGCGGGAGGCAAGAGACCCAGTACTTC.

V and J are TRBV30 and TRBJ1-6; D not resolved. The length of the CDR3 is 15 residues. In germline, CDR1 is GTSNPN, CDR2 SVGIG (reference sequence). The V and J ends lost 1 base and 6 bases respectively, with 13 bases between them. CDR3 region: CAWSDLSPRNSPLHF. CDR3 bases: TGTGCCTGGAGTGATCTTTCACCGCGTAATTCACCCCTCCACTTT.

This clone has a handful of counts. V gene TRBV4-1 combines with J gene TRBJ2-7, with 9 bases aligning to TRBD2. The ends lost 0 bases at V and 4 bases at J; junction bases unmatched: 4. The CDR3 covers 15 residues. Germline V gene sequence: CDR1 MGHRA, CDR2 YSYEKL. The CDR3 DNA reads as TGCGCCAGCAGCCAAGAGGAGACTAGCGGATACGAGCAGTACTTC. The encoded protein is CASSQEETSGYEQYF.

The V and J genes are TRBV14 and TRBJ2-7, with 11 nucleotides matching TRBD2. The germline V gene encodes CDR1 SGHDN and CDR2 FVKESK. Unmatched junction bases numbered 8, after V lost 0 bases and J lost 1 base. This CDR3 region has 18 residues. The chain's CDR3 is CASSQDGGGLAVSYEQYF. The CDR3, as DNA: TGTGCCAGCAGCCAAGATGGGGGGGGACTAGCGGTATCCTACGAGCAGTACTTC.

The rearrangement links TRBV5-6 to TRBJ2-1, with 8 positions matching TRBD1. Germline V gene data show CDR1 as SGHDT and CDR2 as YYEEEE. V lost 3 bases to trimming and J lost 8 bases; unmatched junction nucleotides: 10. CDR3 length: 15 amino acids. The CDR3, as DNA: TGTGCCAGCAGCTCCGGGATGGACAGGGAGGATGAGCAGTTCTTC. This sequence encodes CASSSGMDREDEQFF.

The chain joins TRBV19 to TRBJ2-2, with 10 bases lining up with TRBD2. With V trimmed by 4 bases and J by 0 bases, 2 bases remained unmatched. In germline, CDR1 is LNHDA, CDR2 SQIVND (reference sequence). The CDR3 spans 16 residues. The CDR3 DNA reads TGTGCCAGTAGTACCGGACTAGCGGCGAACACCGGGGAGCTGTTTTTT. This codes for CASSTGLAANTGELFF. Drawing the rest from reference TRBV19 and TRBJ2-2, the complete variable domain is DGGITQSPKYLFRKEGQNVTLSCEQNLNHDAMYWYRQDPGQGLRLIYYSQIVNDFQKGDIAEGYSVSREKKESFPLTVTSAQKNPTAFYLCASSTGLAANTGELFFGEGSRLTVL.

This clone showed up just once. The CDR3 nucleotides are TGTGCCACCAGCAGGGGGAGCTCCTATAATTCACCCCTCCACTTT. It codes for CATSRGSSYNSPLHF. J is TRBJ1-6 and V is TRBV15, with D uncertain. V lost 3 bases and J 0 bases, leaving 6 bases between the germline ends. This CDR3 comprises 15 residues. Per the germline V gene, CDR1 is LNHNV and CDR2 is YYDKDF (reference sequence).

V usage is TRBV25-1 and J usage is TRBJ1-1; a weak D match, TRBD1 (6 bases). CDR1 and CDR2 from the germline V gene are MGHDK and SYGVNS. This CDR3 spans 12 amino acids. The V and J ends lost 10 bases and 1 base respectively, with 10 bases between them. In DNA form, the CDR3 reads TGTGCCACCCGGGGGGCGAACACTGAAGCTTTCTTT. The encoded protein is CATRGANTEAFF.

The CDR3 region is CASSFRGNEQFF. The CDR3 bases are TGTGCCAGCAGCTTTAGGGGCAATGAGCAGTTCTTC. The V call is TRBV5-6, the J call TRBJ2-1; D may be TRBD1 (5 bases). This CDR3 is 12 amino acids long. From germline, CDR1 is SGHDT and CDR2 YYEEEE. V was pared by 2 bases and J by 6 bases, with 6 bases between.

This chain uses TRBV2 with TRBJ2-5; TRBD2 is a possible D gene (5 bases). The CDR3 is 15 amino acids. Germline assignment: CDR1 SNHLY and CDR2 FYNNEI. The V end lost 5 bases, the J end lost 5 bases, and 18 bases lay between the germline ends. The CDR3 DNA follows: TGTGCCAGCAGTTCGGGAACACGCAGGATCGAGACCCAGTACTTC. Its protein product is CASSSGTRRIETQYF.

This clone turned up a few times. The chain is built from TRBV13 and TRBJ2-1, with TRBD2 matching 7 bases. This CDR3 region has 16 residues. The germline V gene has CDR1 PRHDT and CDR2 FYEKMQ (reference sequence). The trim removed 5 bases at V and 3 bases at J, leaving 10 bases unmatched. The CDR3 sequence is CASSPRLALLYNEQFF. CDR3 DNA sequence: TGTGCCAGCAGCCCCCGACTAGCCCTACTCTACAATGAGCAGTTCTTC.

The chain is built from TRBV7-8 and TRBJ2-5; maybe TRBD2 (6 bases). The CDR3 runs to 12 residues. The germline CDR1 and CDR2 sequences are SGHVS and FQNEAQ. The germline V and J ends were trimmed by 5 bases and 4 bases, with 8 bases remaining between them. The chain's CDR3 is CASSRSGETQYF. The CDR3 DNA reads TGTGCCAGCAGCCGTAGCGGAGAGACCCAGTACTTC.

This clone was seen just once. CDR3 amino acids: CASSLTGETTDTQYF. The CDR3 nucleotides read TGTGCCAGCAGCTTGACAGGGGAGACCACAGATACGCAGTATTTT. V is TRBV7-2 and J is TRBJ2-3; 8 nucleotides align to TRBD1. This CDR3 has 15 residues. Trimming removed 3 bases from V and 2 bases from J; junction bases left unmatched: 4. The V gene's germline CDR1 is SGHTA and CDR2 FQGNSA.

Written as DNA, the CDR3 is TGCGCCAGCAGCTTGAAACAGGGCCAGAGCTACACCTTC. This codes for CASSLKQGQSYTF. The chain carries TRBV5-1 and TRBJ1-2; tentatively, D is TRBD1 (6 bases). Trimming took off 1 base at V and 9 bases at J, with 13 bases between the two ends. The V gene's germline CDR1 is SGHRS and CDR2 YFSETQ. CDR3 length equals 13 residues.

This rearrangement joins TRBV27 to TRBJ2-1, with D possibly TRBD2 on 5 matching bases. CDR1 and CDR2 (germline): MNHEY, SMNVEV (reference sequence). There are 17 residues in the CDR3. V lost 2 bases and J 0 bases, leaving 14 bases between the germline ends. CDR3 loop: CASSLRVASSSYNEQFF. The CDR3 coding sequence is TGTGCCAGCAGTTTACGCGTGGCTAGCAGCTCCTACAATGAGCAGTTCTTC.

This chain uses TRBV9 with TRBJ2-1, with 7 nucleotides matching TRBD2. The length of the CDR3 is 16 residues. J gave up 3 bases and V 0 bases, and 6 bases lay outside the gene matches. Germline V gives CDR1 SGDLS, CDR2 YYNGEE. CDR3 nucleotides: TGTGCCAGCAGCGTAGGAGGGAGGGACTTCTACAATGAGCAGTTCTTC. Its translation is CASSVGGRDFYNEQFF.

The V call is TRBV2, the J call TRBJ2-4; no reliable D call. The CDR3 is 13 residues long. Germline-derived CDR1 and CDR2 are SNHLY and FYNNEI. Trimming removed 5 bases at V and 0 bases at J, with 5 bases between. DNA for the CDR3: TGTGCCAGCAGTTCTTTAGCCAAAAACATTCAGTACTTC. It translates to CASSSLAKNIQYF.

The CDR3 sequence is CASKPTGAHTEAFF. In DNA form, the CDR3 reads TGTGCCAGCAAACCGACAGGGGCGCACACTGAAGCTTTCTTT. The chain links TRBV3-1 (or the pseudogene TRBV3-2) to TRBJ1-1; 8 nucleotides agree with TRBD1. CDR1 LGHDT and CDR2 YNNKEL come from the germline V gene (reference sequence). Trimming took 7 bases from V and 3 from J; bases not matched to a gene: 7. The length of the CDR3 is 14 residues.

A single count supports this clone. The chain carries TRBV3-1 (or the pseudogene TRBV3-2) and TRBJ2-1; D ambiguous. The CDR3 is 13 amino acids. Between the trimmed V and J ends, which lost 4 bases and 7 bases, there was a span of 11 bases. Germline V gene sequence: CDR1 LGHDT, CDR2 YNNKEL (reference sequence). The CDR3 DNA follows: TGTGCCAGCAGCCCCCGAGGTCCGAATGAGCAGTTCTTC. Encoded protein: CASSPRGPNEQFF.